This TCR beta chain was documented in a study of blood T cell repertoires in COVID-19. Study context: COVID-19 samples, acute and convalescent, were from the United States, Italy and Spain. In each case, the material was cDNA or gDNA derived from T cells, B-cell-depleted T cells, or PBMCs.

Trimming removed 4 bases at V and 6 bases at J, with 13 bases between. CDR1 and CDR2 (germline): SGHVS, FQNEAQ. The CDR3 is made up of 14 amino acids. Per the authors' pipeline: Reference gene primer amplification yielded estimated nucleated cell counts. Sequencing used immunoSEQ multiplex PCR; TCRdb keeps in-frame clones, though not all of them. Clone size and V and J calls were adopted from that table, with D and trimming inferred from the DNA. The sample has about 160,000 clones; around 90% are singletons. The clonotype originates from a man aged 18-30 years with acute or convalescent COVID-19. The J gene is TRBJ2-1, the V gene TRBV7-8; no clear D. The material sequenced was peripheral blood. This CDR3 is CASSSARHSNEQFF. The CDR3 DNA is TGTGCCAGCAGCTCCGCCCGACACAGCAATGAGCAGTTCTTC.